The present T cell receptor beta chain was sequenced within a study of cytomegalovirus exposure and HLA in healthy donors. V was clipped by 0 bases and J by 2 bases; unmatched bases: 4. Germline V gene data show CDR1 as SGHTA and CDR2 as FQGTGA. The CDR3 extends over 17 amino acids. Overall study results and limits: Later, an analysis showed that TCR beta chains associated with HLA were more clonally expanded than others that were equally common.

PCR amplification relied on 60 Vbeta primers (plus 13 Jbeta primers). Profiling relied on immunoSEQ multiplex PCR, and the TCRdb table lists in-frame clones only, not all of them. Here the sample spans around 140,000 clones, less than 85% being singletons. In regard to this clone: Its antigen remains unknown.

At sampling all donors were nominally healthy, likely with unrecorded immune exposures. This sequence was found in a middle-aged man in good health and CMV-seronegative. Sample: PBMCs. J is TRBJ2-6 and V is TRBV7-3; 7 bases map to TRBD2. The DNA of the CDR3 is TGTGCCAGCAGCTTAACTGGAGGGAGGGCTGGGGCCAACGTCCTGACTTTC. It translates to CASSLTGGRAGANVLTF.